This T cell receptor (beta chain) was sequenced for a study of blood T cell repertoires in COVID-19. Overall study context: The origin of the acute and convalescent COVID-19 samples was the United States, Italy and Spain.

As originally analysed: Cell counts per sample came from amplifying reference gene primers. Profiled with immunoSEQ multiplex PCR; TCRdb holds only in-frame clones, not every one. V, J and clone size were drawn from that table, and D and trimming were deduced from the DNA. The sample contains about 53,000 clones, just under 80% of which appear only once. This TCR came from a human donor with active or convalescent COVID-19. The donor label of this sample is uncertain. Sample: peripheral blood.

The CDR3 region is CASSLAGTANTEAFF. The CDR3 DNA is TGTGCCAGCAGCTTAGCAGGGACAGCTAACACTGAAGCTTTCTTT. The chain employs TRBV7-2 and TRBJ1-1; 7 positions match TRBD1. The length of the CDR3 is 15 residues. V lost 0 bases to trimming and J lost 2 bases; unmatched junction nucleotides: 3. CDR1 is SGHTA and CDR2 is FQGNSA in the germline V gene.